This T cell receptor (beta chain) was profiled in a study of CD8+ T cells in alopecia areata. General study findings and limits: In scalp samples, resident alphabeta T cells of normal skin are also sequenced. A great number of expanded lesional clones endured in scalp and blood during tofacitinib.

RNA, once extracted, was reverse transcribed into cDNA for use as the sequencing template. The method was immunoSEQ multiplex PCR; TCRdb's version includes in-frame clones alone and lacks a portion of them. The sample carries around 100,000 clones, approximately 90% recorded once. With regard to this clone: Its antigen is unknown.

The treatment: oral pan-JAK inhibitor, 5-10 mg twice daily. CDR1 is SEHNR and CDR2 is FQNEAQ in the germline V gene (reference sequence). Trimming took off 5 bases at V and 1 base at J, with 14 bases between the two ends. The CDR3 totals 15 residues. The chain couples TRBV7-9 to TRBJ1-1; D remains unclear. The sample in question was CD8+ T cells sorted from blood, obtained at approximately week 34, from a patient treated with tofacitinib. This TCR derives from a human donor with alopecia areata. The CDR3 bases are TGTGCCAGCAGCCATCCCGAGAGGACGAACACTGAAGCTTTCTTT. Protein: CASSHPERTNTEAFF. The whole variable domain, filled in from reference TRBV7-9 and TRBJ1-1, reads DTGVSQNPRHKITKRGQNVTFRCDPISEHNRLYWYRQTLGQGPEFLTYFQNEAQLEKSRLLSDRFSAERPKGSFSTLEIQRTEQGDSAMYLCASSHPERTNTEAFFGQGTRLTVV.